This T cell receptor beta chain was profiled in a study of control samples from healthy donors and cancer patients (dated by TCRdb to about 2020). A word on this clone: What antigen it recognizes has not been identified. One end of the junction is discordant with germline, which a read error may explain.

CDR1 and CDR2 are drawn from the germline V gene: MDHEN, SYDVKM. The CDR3 holds 16 amino acids from the cysteine to the phenylalanine. Here the CDR3 DNA is all that survives: 48 bases in frame from base 1. The protocol used for the library was the immunoSEQ multiplex PCR assay. TCRdb retrieved this table from immuneACCESS and kept in-frame rearrangements only. Not all clones are present; in checked studies, unresolved V genes account for under half, and no reason is known for the remainder. This sample gives roughly 98,000 clones in total; roughly four fifths of them show up just once. The ten largest account for about 10% of the sample.

Sequenced input: blood. The sequence came from an older woman in good health. The chain was built from TRBV28 and TRBJ2-7, with 14 middle bases fitting TRBD2. The DNA reads TGTGCCAGCAGTTCCGGGACTAGCGGGAGTGTCTACGGGCAGTACTTC. It codes for CASSSGTSGSVYGQYF.